This T cell receptor beta chain was sequenced for a study of CD4+ T cells in melanoma. The V and J ends lost 2 bases and 6 bases respectively, with 13 bases between them. The length of the CDR3 is 14 residues. Germline CDR1 SGHTA, CDR2 FQGTGA. Worth noting for this clone: Its antigen is not known.

Study results and caveats: Reportedly, melanoma neoantigen-specific CD4+ T cells showed varied differentiation states. CD8+ T cell, macrophage and B cell function reportedly correlated with neoantigen-specific CD4+ T cells.

Generated by immunoSEQ multiplex PCR, the TCRdb table keeps only in-frame clones and is missing some. The data show around 6,700 clones, 45% to 55% seen once. The gene calls are TRBV7-3 and TRBJ1-1; D gene ambiguous. The TCR sequence derives from a human donor with melanoma. The sample comprised cells from a culture (not recorded whether cultured in vitro). CDR3 region: CASSLRPAGAEAFF. CDR3 DNA sequence: TGTGCCAGCAGCTTACGACCCGCCGGGGCTGAAGCTTTCTTT.